This TCR beta chain was obtained from a study of blood T cell repertoires in COVID-19. Study details: Spain, Italy and the United States supplied samples that represented acute and convalescent COVID-19. In each case, the material was cDNA or gDNA derived from T cells, B-cell-depleted T cells, or PBMCs.

Original data processing: Reference gene primers were amplified, and this amplification served to estimate nucleated cell counts. The assay was immunoSEQ multiplex PCR, and TCRdb's table has in-frame clones only and misses some. D and trimming were read from the DNA, whereas the V and J calls and clone size are those reported in that table. The sample lists roughly 25,000 clones; about 90% were seen once. The CDR3 length is 14 residues. V lost 5 bases, J lost 2 bases, and 10 bases lay in between. Germline CDR1 is MNHNY and CDR2 is SVGAGI (reference sequence). Source material: peripheral blood. The TCR comes from an older man with active COVID-19. The chain is built from TRBV6-6 and TRBJ2-1, with D maybe TRBD2 (5 bases). The CDR3 bases are TGTGCCAGCAGTACGGACTCCCCCTACAATGAGCAGTTCTTC. This sequence encodes CASSTDSPYNEQFF.